The TCR beta chain described here comes from a study of vaccination effects on CD4 cells after COVID-19 (dated by TCRdb to between 2021 and 2023). A note on the overall study: Across the study, the median time from the second dose to post-vaccine sampling was 72 days (range 14 to 241). SARS-CoV-2 spike-specific CD4+ TCR repertoires from before and after mRNA vaccination were compared in COVID-19 convalescent patients and in infection-naive vaccine recipients. The full study included approximately nine COVID-19 convalescent patients and a few SARS-CoV-2-naive healthy vaccine recipients. In the study, cultures from other donors were sequenced using the Oncomine TCR Beta short-read assay on an Illumina iSeq 100.

This clone has only a few counts. Which antigen it targets is not known. There are no base qualities to consult, and no much larger clone falls within one base. The V end loses 6 bases and the J end loses 6 bases, and a stretch of 14 bases separates them. The CDR3, from cysteine to phenylalanine, totals 14 residues. Left in the record is the CDR3 DNA by itself, 42 bases read in frame from the first base. The germline V gene supplies CDR1 MGHRA and CDR2 YSYEKL. In the ViraFEST assay, PBMC were stimulated with viral peptide pools, and antigen-specific CD4+ T cell clonotypes were then identified by expansion using TCR sequencing. After 10 days of culture, CD4+ T cells were isolated with the EasySep CD4+ T cell isolation kit. Each participant got two doses of an mRNA SARS-CoV-2 vaccine, either BNT162b2 or mRNA-1273. Healthy vaccine recipients had no prior SARS-CoV-2 infection, confirmed by negative nucleocapsid antibodies before and after vaccination. Each well held more than 1.5 million PBMC cultured in IMDM containing around 5% human AB serum, 8.5 to 10 IU/ml IL-2 and gentamicin, along with roughly 10 ug/ml peptides. Half of the culture medium was replaced with fresh IL-2-containing medium on days 3 and 7. Unless noted otherwise, every peptide stimulation condition was grown in triplicate wells. PBMC were separated from whole blood using Ficoll-Paque Plus gradient centrifugation and were then either cryopreserved at -140C or used fresh. The overlapping peptide pools covered the spike proteins of SARS-CoV-2 and of the common cold coronaviruses HCoV-NL63, HCoV-OC43 and HCoV-229E. The QIAamp micro DNA kit was used to extract genomic DNA from the cultured CD4+ T cells.

Receptor amplification or capture employed the immunoSEQ multiplex PCR assay. TCR beta CDR3 sequencing was performed on DNA from the cultured, isolated CD4+ T cells. Turning to the authors' computational methods: Non-productive TCR sequences were removed and reads were trimmed to the CDR3 region, keeping CDR3s of at least 7 amino acids. The MANAFEST web app was used to identify antigen-specific clonotypes by comparing expansion in peptide wells with expansion in reference cultures. For clones to be considered positive, expansion at FDR<0.05 versus reference and all other wells, an odds ratio above 5, and a frequency above 0.1% in two replicate wells were required. Cross-reactive clonotypes were defined as significantly expanded in SARS-CoV-2 spike wells and in at least one common cold coronavirus spike condition. CDR3 similarity was assessed by Levenshtein distance with the stringdist R package, and unrooted trees were built with ape in R 3.6.1. The clones in this table, taken by TCRdb from immuneACCESS, are in-frame only. Not every clone is retained; where verified, under half of the shortfall comes from an unresolved V gene, and the cause of the rest is unknown. The D gene and trimming were derived from the DNA, and the V and J assignments and clone size from that table. For this sample there are tens of thousands of clones; around two thirds appear just once. The ten largest make up about 1.6% of the sample.

Findings and caveats that apply to the study as a whole: At late post-vaccination timepoints, both infection-induced and vaccine-induced clones showed marked clonal contraction, consistent with waning T cell responses. The study was limited by a small number of convalescent patients, and early post-infection timepoints were lacking. Among healthy vaccine recipients, nearly all vaccine-induced clones were SARS-CoV-2 mono-reactive, and just 1 of 255 was cross-reactive with common cold coronaviruses.

The material was CD4+ T cells from PBMCs cultured with HCoV-229E spike peptides, obtained after COVID-19 vaccination. The label giving this sample's cell subset or site can be read as: HCoV-229E spike overlapping peptide pool stimulation. The chain is encoded by TRBV4-1 joined to TRBJ2-2, with TRBD1 as a weak D call on 6 bases. The source of this sequence is a human donor who received a COVID-19 vaccine. The nucleotides read TGCGCCAGCAGGAGGGGGTATAACGCCGGGGAGCTGTTTTTT. Its protein reads: CASRRGYNAGELFF.